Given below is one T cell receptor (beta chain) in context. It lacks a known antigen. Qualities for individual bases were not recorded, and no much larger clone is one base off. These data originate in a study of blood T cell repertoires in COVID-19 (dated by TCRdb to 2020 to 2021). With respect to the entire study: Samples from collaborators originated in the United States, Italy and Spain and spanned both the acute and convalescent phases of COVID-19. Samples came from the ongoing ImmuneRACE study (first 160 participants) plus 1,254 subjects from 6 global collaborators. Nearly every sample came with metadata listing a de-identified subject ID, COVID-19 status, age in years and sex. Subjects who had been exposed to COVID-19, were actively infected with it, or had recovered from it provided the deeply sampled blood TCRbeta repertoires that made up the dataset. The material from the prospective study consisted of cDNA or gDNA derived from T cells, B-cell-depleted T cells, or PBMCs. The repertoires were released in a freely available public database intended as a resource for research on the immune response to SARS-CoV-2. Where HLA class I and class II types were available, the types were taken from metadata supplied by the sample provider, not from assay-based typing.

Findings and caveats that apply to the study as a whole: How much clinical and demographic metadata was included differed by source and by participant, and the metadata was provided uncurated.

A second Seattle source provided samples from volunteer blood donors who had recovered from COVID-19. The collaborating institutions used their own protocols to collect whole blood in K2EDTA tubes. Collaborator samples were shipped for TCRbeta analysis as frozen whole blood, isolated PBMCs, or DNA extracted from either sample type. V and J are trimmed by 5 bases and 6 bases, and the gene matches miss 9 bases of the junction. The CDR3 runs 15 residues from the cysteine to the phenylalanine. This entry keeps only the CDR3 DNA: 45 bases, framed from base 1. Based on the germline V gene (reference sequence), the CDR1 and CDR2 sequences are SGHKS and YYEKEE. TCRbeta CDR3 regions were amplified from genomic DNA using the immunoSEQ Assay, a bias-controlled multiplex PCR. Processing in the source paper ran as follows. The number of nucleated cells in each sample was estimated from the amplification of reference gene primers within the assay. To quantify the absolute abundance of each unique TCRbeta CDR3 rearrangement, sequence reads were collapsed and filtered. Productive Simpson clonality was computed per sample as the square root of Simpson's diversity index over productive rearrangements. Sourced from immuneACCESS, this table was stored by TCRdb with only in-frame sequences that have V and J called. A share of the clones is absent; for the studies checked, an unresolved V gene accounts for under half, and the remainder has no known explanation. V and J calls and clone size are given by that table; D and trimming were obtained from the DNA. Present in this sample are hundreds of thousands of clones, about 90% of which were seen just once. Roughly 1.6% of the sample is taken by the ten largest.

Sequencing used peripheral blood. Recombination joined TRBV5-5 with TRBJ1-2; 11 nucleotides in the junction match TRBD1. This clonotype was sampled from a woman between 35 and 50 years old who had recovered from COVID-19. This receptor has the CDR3 CASRIAGTGGHGYTF. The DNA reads TGTGCCAGCAGGATCGCCGGGACAGGGGGACATGGCTACACCTTC.